These T cell receptor beta chains were read from a single sample in a study of blood T cell repertoires in COVID-19. The repertoire was sequenced with immunoSEQ multiplex PCR; TCRdb's copy has only in-frame clones and lacks some. The repertoire includes approximately 200,000 clones, less than 90% of them detected once, and 2% to 2.5% sits in the top ten. The sample comprised peripheral blood. The receptors shown here come from a woman between 45 and 60 years old with acute or convalescent COVID-19. CDR3s include the opening cysteine and the closing phenylalanine or tryptophan. Each record gives: J gene, clone size, D gene, V gene, CDR3 protein, CDR3 DNA. D genes are given only for firm matches. Expanded clones are given a class, and other clones once, few, many or no size at all.

J gene: TRBJ2-2; clone size: -; D gene: -; V gene: TRBV5-4; CDR3 protein: CASSPEQGPNTGELFF; CDR3 DNA: TGTGCCAGCAGCCCTGAACAGGGACCCAACACCGGGGAGCTGTTTTTT
J gene: TRBJ2-3; clone size: -; D gene: TRBD2; V gene: TRBV4-1; CDR3 protein: CASSQPPGLAQDTQYF; CDR3 DNA: TGCGCCAGCAGCCAACCCCCGGGACTAGCGCAAGATACGCAGTATTTT
J gene: TRBJ2-4; clone size: -; D gene: TRBD2; V gene: TRBV20-1; CDR3 protein: CSAGGDIQYF; CDR3 DNA: TGCAGTGCTGGGGGGGACATTCAGTACTTC
J gene: TRBJ1-2; clone size: -; D gene: TRBD1; V gene: TRBV18; CDR3 protein: CASSPDRDYGYTF; CDR3 DNA: TGTGCCAGCTCCCCTGACAGGGACTATGGCTACACCTTC
J gene: TRBJ2-7; clone size: -; D gene: -; V gene: TRBV12-3/TRBV12-4; CDR3 protein: CASSLVGAYEQYF; CDR3 DNA: TGTGCCAGCAGTTTAGTAGGGGCCTACGAGCAGTACTTC
J gene: TRBJ1-4; clone size: -; D gene: -; V gene: TRBV21-1; CDR3 protein: CASGDRSGEKLFF; CDR3 DNA: TGTGCCAGCGGGGACAGAAGTGGTGAAAAACTGTTTTTT
J gene: TRBJ2-3; clone size: -; D gene: -; V gene: TRBV12-5; CDR3 protein: CASGLSLGGSTDTQYF; CDR3 DNA: TGTGCTAGTGGTTTGTCCTTAGGGGGAAGCACAGATACGCAGTATTTT
J gene: TRBJ2-1; clone size: -; D gene: -; V gene: TRBV29-1; CDR3 protein: CSVTSYNEQFF; CDR3 DNA: TGCAGCGTTACTTCCTACAATGAGCAGTTCTTC
J gene: TRBJ2-7; clone size: -; D gene: -; V gene: TRBV6-5; CDR3 protein: CASSYSPAGQAYEQYF; CDR3 DNA: TGTGCCAGCAGTTACTCGCCGGCAGGCCAAGCCTACGAGCAGTACTTC
J gene: TRBJ2-3; clone size: -; D gene: -; V gene: TRBV6-2/TRBV6-3; CDR3 protein: CASSPPTGTQYF; CDR3 DNA: TGTGCCAGCAGTCCCCCAACCGGGACGCAGTATTTT
J gene: TRBJ2-7; clone size: -; D gene: -; V gene: TRBV13; CDR3 protein: CASSLRAGNYEQYF; CDR3 DNA: TGTGCCAGCAGCTTAAGGGCAGGGAATTACGAGCAGTACTTC
J gene: TRBJ2-3; clone size: -; D gene: TRBD2; V gene: TRBV7-3; CDR3 protein: CASSLTSGGPVDTQYF; CDR3 DNA: TGTGCCAGCAGCCTAACTAGCGGGGGGCCTGTAGATACGCAGTATTTT
J gene: TRBJ1-4; clone size: -; D gene: TRBD1; V gene: TRBV5-4; CDR3 protein: CASGRDRVEKLFF; CDR3 DNA: TGTGCCAGCGGCCGGGACAGGGTTGAAAAACTGTTTTTT
J gene: TRBJ2-3; clone size: -; D gene: TRBD2; V gene: TRBV14; CDR3 protein: CASSRGTSGGGDTQYF; CDR3 DNA: TGTGCCAGCAGCCGCGGGACTAGCGGGGGAGGAGATACGCAGTATTTT
J gene: TRBJ2-3; clone size: -; D gene: -; V gene: TRBV4-3; CDR3 protein: CASSQGSTADTQYF; CDR3 DNA: TGCGCCAGCAGCCAAGGGTCCACAGCAGATACGCAGTATTTT
J gene: TRBJ1-6; clone size: -; D gene: TRBD1; V gene: TRBV9; CDR3 protein: CASSTTGGPPLHF; CDR3 DNA: TGTGCCAGCAGCACAACAGGGGGTCCACCCCTCCACTTT
J gene: TRBJ2-7; clone size: -; D gene: TRBD2; V gene: TRBV19; CDR3 protein: CASSPKGASGAYEQYF; CDR3 DNA: TGTGCCAGTTCTCCTAAAGGGGCTAGCGGGGCCTACGAGCAGTACTTC
J gene: TRBJ1-2; clone size: -; D gene: -; V gene: TRBV24-1; CDR3 protein: CATSDPDRGKNYGYTF; CDR3 DNA: TGTGCCACCAGTGATCCAGACAGAGGAAAAAACTATGGCTACACCTTC
J gene: TRBJ2-2; clone size: -; D gene: TRBD2; V gene: TRBV30; CDR3 protein: CAWSRWGGNTGELFF; CDR3 DNA: TGTGCCTGGAGCCGATGGGGGGGTAATACCGGGGAGCTGTTTTTT
J gene: TRBJ1-5; clone size: -; D gene: TRBD1; V gene: TRBV30; CDR3 protein: CAWSVTGFSQPQHF; CDR3 DNA: TGTGCCTGGAGTGTGACAGGGTTTAGTCAGCCCCAGCATTTT
J gene: TRBJ2-2; clone size: -; D gene: -; V gene: TRBV21-1; CDR3 protein: CASSKVGSGGHRGAVF; CDR3 DNA: TGTGCCAGCAGCAAAGTGGGTAGCGGGGGACACCGGGGAGCTGTTTTT
J gene: TRBJ1-3; clone size: -; D gene: -; V gene: TRBV14; CDR3 protein: CASSLGAFSGNTIYF; CDR3 DNA: TGTGCCAGCAGCCTAGGGGCTTTCTCTGGAAACACCATATATTTT
J gene: TRBJ2-2; clone size: -; D gene: -; V gene: TRBV9; CDR3 protein: CASSSRWGGTGELFF; CDR3 DNA: TGTGCCAGCAGCTCCAGATGGGGCGGCACCGGGGAGCTGTTTTTT
J gene: TRBJ2-2; clone size: -; D gene: -; V gene: TRBV3-1/TRBV3-2; CDR3 protein: CASSPISGTGELFF; CDR3 DNA: TGTGCCAGCAGCCCCATCTCCGGCACCGGGGAGCTGTTTTTT
J gene: TRBJ2-1; clone size: -; D gene: TRBD2; V gene: TRBV11-2; CDR3 protein: CASSFGRVGRDEQFF; CDR3 DNA: TGTGCCAGCAGCTTTGGAAGGGTCGGGAGGGATGAGCAGTTCTTC
J gene: TRBJ2-7; clone size: -; D gene: TRBD1; V gene: TRBV4-1; CDR3 protein: CASSQVTGGMYEQYF; CDR3 DNA: TGCGCCAGCAGCCAAGTGACAGGGGGCATGTACGAGCAGTACTTC
J gene: TRBJ2-1; clone size: -; D gene: TRBD2; V gene: TRBV7-9; CDR3 protein: CASSRGLADFYNEQFF; CDR3 DNA: TGTGCCAGCAGCCGCGGACTAGCGGATTTCTACAATGAGCAGTTCTTC
J gene: TRBJ1-1; clone size: -; D gene: -; V gene: TRBV7-8; CDR3 protein: CASSSIRLTGLNTEAFF; CDR3 DNA: TGTGCCAGCAGCTCCATTCGGCTGACAGGTCTGAACACTGAAGCTTTCTTT
J gene: TRBJ2-7; clone size: -; D gene: TRBD1; V gene: TRBV7-9; CDR3 protein: CASSSDIGTGALEQYF; CDR3 DNA: TGTGCCAGCAGCTCCGATATCGGGACAGGGGCCCTCGAGCAGTACTTC
J gene: TRBJ2-2; clone size: -; D gene: -; V gene: TRBV12-3/TRBV12-4; CDR3 protein: CASSRPYGGELFF; CDR3 DNA: TGTGCCAGCAGCCGTCCTTACGGCGGGGAGCTGTTTTTT
J gene: TRBJ2-1; clone size: many; D gene: TRBD2; V gene: TRBV27; CDR3 protein: CATSRGTNNEQFF; CDR3 DNA: TGTGCCACTTCTAGAGGGACTAACAATGAGCAGTTCTTC
J gene: TRBJ2-7; clone size: -; D gene: -; V gene: TRBV27; CDR3 protein: CASSLRGLDYEQYF; CDR3 DNA: TGTGCCAGCAGTTTAAGGGGACTTGACTACGAGCAGTACTTC
J gene: TRBJ2-1; clone size: -; D gene: -; V gene: TRBV6-5; CDR3 protein: CASNPGGSYNEQFF; CDR3 DNA: TGTGCCAGCAATCCCGGGGGCTCCTACAATGAGCAGTTCTTC
J gene: TRBJ2-7; clone size: -; D gene: -; V gene: TRBV21-1; CDR3 protein: CASSTRGPTYEQYF; CDR3 DNA: TGTGCCAGCAGCACCCGGGGTCCCACCTACGAGCAGTACTTC
J gene: TRBJ2-2; clone size: -; D gene: TRBD2; V gene: TRBV5-1; CDR3 protein: CASSWGGTGELFF; CDR3 DNA: TGCGCCAGCAGCTGGGGGGGCACCGGGGAGCTGTTTTTT
J gene: TRBJ2-2; clone size: -; D gene: -; V gene: TRBV5-1; CDR3 protein: CASSYGDRETGELFF; CDR3 DNA: TGCGCCAGCAGCTACGGGGATAGAGAGACCGGGGAGCTGTTTTTT
J gene: TRBJ1-1; clone size: -; D gene: -; V gene: TRBV3-1/TRBV3-2; CDR3 protein: CASSKGRPLNTEAFF; CDR3 DNA: TGTGCCAGCAGCAAAGGGAGACCGTTGAACACTGAAGCTTTCTTT
J gene: TRBJ2-3; clone size: -; D gene: TRBD2; V gene: TRBV7-9; CDR3 protein: CASSLGTSGGADTQYF; CDR3 DNA: TGTGCCAGCAGCTTGGGGACTAGCGGGGGTGCAGATACGCAGTATTTT
J gene: TRBJ1-5; clone size: -; D gene: -; V gene: TRBV5-1; CDR3 protein: CASSLGLGRDQPQHF; CDR3 DNA: TGCGCCAGCAGCTTGGGGTTGGGGCGCGATCAGCCCCAGCATTTT
J gene: TRBJ2-2; clone size: -; D gene: TRBD2; V gene: TRBV18; CDR3 protein: CASSPGLAGTNTGELFF; CDR3 DNA: TGTGCCAGCTCACCTGGACTAGCGGGGACCAACACCGGGGAGCTGTTTTTT
J gene: TRBJ2-1; clone size: -; D gene: TRBD1; V gene: TRBV7-8; CDR3 protein: CATHRDSLRNEQFF; CDR3 DNA: TGTGCCACGCATCGGGACAGTCTAAGGAATGAGCAGTTCTTC
J gene: TRBJ2-5; clone size: -; D gene: -; V gene: TRBV19; CDR3 protein: CASSFLASQETQYF; CDR3 DNA: TGTGCCAGTAGTTTCCTAGCGTCACAAGAGACCCAGTACTTC
J gene: TRBJ2-5; clone size: -; D gene: -; V gene: TRBV19; CDR3 protein: CASLSQETQYF; CDR3 DNA: TGTGCCAGTCTCTCCCAAGAGACCCAGTACTTC
J gene: TRBJ2-7; clone size: -; D gene: -; V gene: TRBV7-9; CDR3 protein: CASSLTRTVSSYEQYF; CDR3 DNA: TGTGCCAGCAGCTTGACCCGGACAGTCAGCTCCTACGAGCAGTACTTC
J gene: TRBJ2-5; clone size: -; D gene: TRBD1; V gene: TRBV7-2; CDR3 protein: CASSPDRAQETQYF; CDR3 DNA: TGTGCCAGCAGCCCTGACAGGGCCCAAGAGACCCAGTACTTC
J gene: TRBJ2-1; clone size: -; D gene: -; V gene: TRBV9; CDR3 protein: CASSPLSSYNEQFF; CDR3 DNA: TGTGCCAGCAGCCCCCTTAGCTCCTACAATGAGCAGTTCTTC
J gene: TRBJ1-1; clone size: -; D gene: -; V gene: TRBV12-5; CDR3 protein: CASGFHSGLGTEAFF; CDR3 DNA: TGTGCTAGTGGTTTCCACAGCGGGTTAGGTACTGAAGCTTTCTTT
J gene: TRBJ2-3; clone size: -; D gene: -; V gene: TRBV7-3; CDR3 protein: CASSLNPAGGTDTQYF; CDR3 DNA: TGTGCCAGCAGCTTAAACCCGGCCGGAGGCACAGATACGCAGTATTTT
J gene: TRBJ1-5; clone size: -; D gene: TRBD1; V gene: TRBV7-9; CDR3 protein: CASSSDRGWSNQPQHF; CDR3 DNA: TGTGCCAGCAGTTCGGACAGGGGTTGGAGCAATCAGCCCCAGCATTTT
J gene: TRBJ2-7; clone size: -; D gene: -; V gene: TRBV6-2/TRBV6-3; CDR3 protein: CASSYSVVAYEQYF; CDR3 DNA: TGTGCCAGCAGTTACTCGGTAGTCGCCTACGAGCAGTACTTC